The 25 T cell receptor beta chains below all came from one sample that was sequenced in a study of T-cell memory formation after mild COVID-19. MiXCR was run by TCRdb on the 5' RACE reads, yielding one entry per CDR3 protein. The sample comprises under 700,000 distinct CDR3 sequences, around 20% of which are singletons, and around 12% rests with the top ten. The sequenced sample was PBMCs or a T cell subset sorted from them (not recorded which). The receptor source for this set is an adult woman who had mild COVID-19 (a few samples of this study predate the infection). Cell type and time point are not known.

V gene TRBV19 combines with J gene TRBJ2-7; the D gene is possibly TRBD1 (6 bases). Germline lookup yields CDR1 LNHDA and CDR2 SQIVND (reference sequence). V lost 5 bases and J 3 bases, leaving 14 bases between the germline ends. This CDR3 contains 14 residues. The CDR3 region is CASSASDSVYEQYF. CDR3 nucleotides: TGTGCCAGTAGTGCGTCGGACAGTGTCTACGAGCAGTACTTC.

The gene calls are TRBV10-3 and TRBJ1-2; D call uncertain. This CDR3 is built from 13 residues. V dropped 3 bases and J dropped 4 bases, with 9 bases sitting between them. The germline V gene encodes CDR1 ENHRY and CDR2 SYGVKD. The chain's CDR3 is CAISDGYGYGYTF. CDR3 in DNA: TGTGCCATCAGTGACGGGTATGGCTATGGCTACACCTTC.

The chain employs TRBV6-6 and TRBJ1-2, with TRBD1 identical over 10 bases. Germline loops: CDR1 MNHNY, CDR2 SVGAGI (reference sequence). The J segment lost 8 bases and the V segment lost 5 bases, leaving 11 bases of the junction unmatched. The CDR3 contains 15 residues. CDR3 bases: TGTGCCAGCAGTCACGGGACAGGGGAGGCCTTCGGCTACACCTTC. Amino acids: CASSHGTGEAFGYTF.

This clonotype appeared a few times. The chain carries TRBV7-9 and TRBJ1-5; a possible D gene is TRBD1 (5 bases). Per germline, CDR1 SEHNR and CDR2 FQNEAQ (reference sequence). The CDR3 length is 15 residues. V was trimmed by 5 bases and J by 6 bases, leaving 17 bases between them. CDR3 loop: CASSGAGGTSQPQHF. The CDR3 nucleotides are TGTGCCAGCAGCGGCGCCGGGGGGACGAGTCAGCCCCAGCATTTT.

This clonotype was picked up a small number of times. J is TRBJ2-3 and V is TRBV6-1; D unresolved. Deletions cut 3 bases from V and 8 bases from J, with 12 bases between. Germline CDR1 and CDR2: MNHNS and SASEGT. The CDR3 loop spans 13 amino acids. The CDR3 DNA sequence: TGTGCCAGCAGTGACCCTCCGACTCTTACGCAGTATTTT. Amino acid sequence: CASSDPPTLTQYF.

The V gene is TRBV14, the J gene TRBJ2-3, with a tentative D call TRBD1 (5 bases). The germline V gene encodes CDR1 SGHDN and CDR2 FVKESK. V lost 1 base and J lost 2, with 10 bases in between. The CDR3 is 15 residues long. The CDR3 is CASSQVGAFTDTQYF. DNA of the CDR3: TGTGCCAGCAGCCAAGTTGGGGCGTTCACAGATACGCAGTATTTT.

This chain joins TRBV7-8 and TRBJ1-1, with D unresolved. Germline CDR1 SGHVS, CDR2 FQNEAQ. The CDR3 sequence is 12 residues long. Trimming took 5 bases from V and 5 from J, leaving 9 bases between them. Written as DNA, the CDR3 is TGTGCCAGCAGCATGGTAGGGACTGAAGCTTTCTTT. Its protein is CASSMVGTEAFF.

This clonotype has a count of ten or more. This chain joins TRBV12-3 or TRBV12-4 and TRBJ2-5; 7 nucleotides match TRBD1. J lost 4 bases, V lost 6 bases, and 5 bases had no gene match. This CDR3 region has 13 residues. The CDR3 DNA sequence: TGTGCCAGCAGGGCAACAGGGGTAGAGACCCAGTACTTC. Its translation: CASRATGVETQYF.

The chain is built from TRBV29-1 and TRBJ2-7, with D possibly being TRBD2 (5 bases). V lost 4 bases and J 2 bases, leaving 18 bases between the germline ends. The CDR3 contains 15 residues. CDR1 and CDR2 (germline): SQVTM, ANQGSEA. The CDR3 sequence is CSVGRRLEAAYEQYF. The DNA of the CDR3 is TGCAGCGTTGGAAGGCGACTGGAGGCTGCCTACGAGCAGTACTTC.

The genes are TRBV12-3 or TRBV12-4 and TRBJ2-1; TRBD1 matches 11 bases. This CDR3 region has 14 residues. Trimming took 6 bases from V and 5 from J; bases not matched to a gene: 3. The CDR3 region is CASRDRGQHNEQFF. For the CDR3, the DNA is TGTGCCAGCAGGGACAGGGGGCAACACAATGAGCAGTTCTTC.

This clonotype was counted only a few times. This chain joins TRBV3-1 and TRBJ1-2; D is ambiguous. This CDR3 has 12 residues. Between the trimmed V and J ends, which lost 3 bases and 8 bases, there was a span of 10 bases. The germline CDR1 and CDR2 sequences are LGHDT and YNNKEL (reference sequence). The DNA for the CDR3 is TGTGCCAGCAGCCACGGGCACTCGGGCTACACCTTC. It encodes CASSHGHSGYTF.

This chain joins TRBV24-1 and TRBJ2-3; the D call may be TRBD1 or TRBD2 (5 bases each). This CDR3 has 15 amino acids. Germline values: CDR1 KGHDR, CDR2 SFDVKD. V was clipped by 3 bases and J by 3 bases, with 12 bases between them. Written as DNA, the CDR3 is TGTGCCACCAGTGATCAGGGAGAAGGGACAGATACGCAGTATTTT. This codes for CATSDQGEGTDTQYF.

The chain couples TRBV6-5 to TRBJ2-5; possibly TRBD2 for D (6 bases). V shed 10 bases and J shed 4 bases, with 13 bases lying between them. From germline, CDR1 is MNHEY and CDR2 SVGAGI. The CDR3 contains 12 residues. CDR3 loop: CATAEGRETQYF. CDR3 DNA sequence: TGTGCCACCGCGGAGGGTAGAGAGACCCAGTACTTC.

This clonotype turned up a few times. The chain employs TRBV5-1 and TRBJ2-7; 10 positions match TRBD1. Germline V gives CDR1 SGHRS, CDR2 YFSETQ. CDR3 length: 15 amino acids. Trimming at V came to 2 bases and at J to 2 bases, leaving 4 bases not matched to a gene. CDR3 residues: CASSLSGTGAYEQYF. In DNA, the CDR3 is TGCGCCAGCAGCTTATCCGGGACAGGGGCCTACGAGCAGTACTTC.

A few counts support this clonotype. The chain joins TRBV2 to TRBJ1-5; D not certain. The CDR3 spans 16 residues. Trimming stripped 1 base from V and 4 bases from J, with 14 bases between. The germline gives CDR1 SNHLY, CDR2 FYNNEI. In DNA, the CDR3 is TGTGCCAGCAGTGAAGGGTTAGCCGCCCCGAATCAGCCCCAGCATTTT. Amino acid sequence: CASSEGLAAPNQPQHF.

The J gene is TRBJ2-1, the V gene TRBV6-2 or TRBV6-3; weak D call: TRBD2 (6 bases). The germline V and J ends were trimmed by 3 bases and 9 bases, with 27 bases remaining between them. The CDR3 loop spans 18 amino acids. The V gene's germline CDR1 is MNHEY and CDR2 SVGEGT. The CDR3 reads CASSYRIGATTLRGEQFF. In DNA form, the CDR3 reads TGTGCCAGCAGTTATAGGATCGGAGCGACCACCTTGCGGGGTGAGCAGTTCTTC.

The gene calls are TRBV12-3 or TRBV12-4 and TRBJ2-3; 11 bases line up with TRBD2. Unmatched junction bases numbered 16, after V lost 6 bases and J lost 11 bases. This CDR3 is built from 16 residues. The CDR3 protein is CASRHPLAGGPGEQYF. For the CDR3, the DNA is TGTGCCAGCAGACATCCTTTAGCGGGGGGGCCCGGGGAGCAGTATTTT.

A few counts support this clonotype. V gene TRBV12-3 or TRBV12-4 combines with J gene TRBJ2-3, with D unresolved. The CDR3 is 15 residues long. Trimming left V 0 bases short and J 6 bases short, with 13 bases between. The CDR3 region is CASSLASTTADTQYF. Here the CDR3 DNA reads TGTGCCAGCAGTTTAGCGAGTACTACGGCCGATACGCAGTATTTT.

The chain carries TRBV7-2 and TRBJ1-2, with D possibly TRBD1 on 5 matching bases. V dropped 6 bases and J dropped 0 bases, with 8 bases sitting between them. Germline V gene sequence: CDR1 SGHTA, CDR2 FQGNSA. This CDR3 has 13 amino acids. Written as DNA, the CDR3 is TGTGCCAGCAGGGGGGACTCTAACTATGGCTACACCTTC. Its protein product is CASRGDSNYGYTF.

This clonotype was observed a few times. The rearrangement joins TRBV7-8 to TRBJ2-3; TRBD2 agrees at 7 bases. This CDR3 is 14 amino acids long. Germline values: CDR1 SGHVS, CDR2 FQNEAQ. V dropped 8 bases and J dropped 4; count of bases not matched to a gene: 9. DNA of the CDR3: TGTGCCAGCGGCCGGGGGGTGGGGGCAGATACGCAGTATTTT. This encodes CASGRGVGADTQYF.

The chain has TRBV10-3 and TRBJ2-3; a weak D match, TRBD1 (6 bases). V was trimmed by 6 bases and J by 0 bases, leaving 13 bases between them. Germline V gene sequence: CDR1 ENHRY, CDR2 SYGVKD. The CDR3 contains 15 residues. CDR3 sequence reads: CAISVGQTSTDTQYF. The CDR3 DNA reads as TGTGCCATCAGCGTGGGACAAACTAGCACAGATACGCAGTATTTT.

This clonotype is a singleton in its sample. The chain joins TRBV5-6 to TRBJ2-1; D remains unclear. CDR1 and CDR2 (germline): SGHDT, YYEEEE. CDR3 size: 15 residues. V dropped 0 bases and J dropped 7 bases, with 14 bases sitting between them. CDR3 DNA: TGTGCCAGCAGCTTGGCCTTCGGATTTTTTAATGAGCAGTTCTTC. Its protein is CASSLAFGFFNEQFF.

The table lists this clonotype with a few counts. The J gene is TRBJ2-4, the V gene TRBV28, with 15 positions matching TRBD2. V shed 4 bases, J shed 7 bases, and the junction held 17 bases outside the gene matches. Germline V CDR1 and CDR2: MDHEN, SYDVKM. The CDR3 is made up of 20 amino acids. The CDR3 reads CASSSSGTSGGRPGGNIQYF. The CDR3 nucleotides are TGTGCCAGCAGTTCCTCCGGGACTAGCGGGGGGCGCCCAGGTGGGAACATTCAGTACTTC.

In this sample, this clonotype turned up many times. The gene calls are TRBV18 and TRBJ2-5; D is undetermined. Per the germline V gene, CDR1 is KGHSH and CDR2 is LQKENI. Trimming pared 3 bases from V and 4 bases from J, leaving 3 bases between. The CDR3 has 11 amino acids. The CDR3 loop reads CASSPSETQYF. CDR3 nucleotide sequence: TGTGCCAGCTCACCCTCAGAGACCCAGTACTTC.

This clonotype was seen only a few times. The J gene is TRBJ2-7, the V gene TRBV3-1, with D maybe TRBD1 (5 bases). The length of the CDR3 is 13 residues. V was cut by 3 bases and J by 2 bases, with 8 bases left in between. Germline V gene sequence: CDR1 LGHDT, CDR2 YNNKEL (reference sequence). The CDR3 DNA reads TGTGCCAGCAGCCACGACAGAACCTACGAGCAGTACTTC. Translating gives CASSHDRTYEQYF.